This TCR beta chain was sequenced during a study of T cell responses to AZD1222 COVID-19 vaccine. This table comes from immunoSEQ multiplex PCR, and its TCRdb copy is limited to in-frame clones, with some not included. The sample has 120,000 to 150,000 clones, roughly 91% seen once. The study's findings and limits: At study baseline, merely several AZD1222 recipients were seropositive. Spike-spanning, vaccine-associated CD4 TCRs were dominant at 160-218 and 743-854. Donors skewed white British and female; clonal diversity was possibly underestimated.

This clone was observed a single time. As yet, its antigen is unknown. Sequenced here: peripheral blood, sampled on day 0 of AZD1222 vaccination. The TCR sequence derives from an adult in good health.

CDR3 residues: CASSDSGDSTEAFF. DNA of the CDR3: TGTGCCAGCAGTGACTCAGGGGATTCCACTGAAGCTTTCTTT. The chain combines TRBV6-4 with TRBJ1-1; possibly TRBD1 for D (5 bases). Trimming removed 0 bases from V and 4 bases from J, with 9 bases in between. The CDR3 runs to 14 residues. The V gene's germline CDR1 is MRHNA and CDR2 SNTAGT.